These 28 T cell receptor beta chains came from one sample sequenced in a study of cytomegalovirus exposure and HLA in healthy donors. PCR amplification relied on 60 Vbeta primers (plus 13 Jbeta primers). Libraries were prepared by immunoSEQ multiplex PCR; TCRdb keeps only in-frame clonotypes and omits some of them. The sample has 250,000 to 350,000 clones; more than 80% are singletons. The source material was PBMCs. These receptors were taken from a man in his forties or fifties in good health and CMV-seropositive.

In regard to this clone: Other DNA sequences in this sample translate to the same CDR3. J is TRBJ2-7 and V is TRBV9, with D possibly being TRBD2 (6 bases). V gave up 0 bases and J gave up 4 bases, with 11 bases separating them. The germline V gene encodes CDR1 SGDLS and CDR2 YYNGEE. CDR3 size: 14 residues. The CDR3 coding sequence is TGTGCCAGCAGCGTAGCGGGCGCGGGGTACGAGCAGTACTTC. It specifies CASSVAGAGYEQYF.

Written as DNA, the CDR3 is TGTGCCAGCAGTTTCATCGGGACCGGGGAGCTGTTTTTT. The encoded protein is CASSFIGTGELFF. The chain has TRBV27 and TRBJ2-2; D remains ambiguous. The CDR3 totals 13 residues. The V gene's germline CDR1 is MNHEY and CDR2 SMNVEV (reference sequence). The V end lost 3 bases, the J end lost 5 bases, and 7 bases lay between the germline ends.

CDR3 nucleotides: TGCGCCAGCAGCTTGGCCTCCGAGACAGGGTTCTACGAGCAGTACTTC. The encoded protein is CASSLASETGFYEQYF. The V gene is TRBV5-1, the J gene TRBJ2-7; 7 bases line up with TRBD1. The germline V gene encodes CDR1 SGHRS and CDR2 YFSETQ. This CDR3 has 16 amino acids. With V trimmed by 0 bases and J by 3 bases, 9 bases remained unmatched.

The chain is built from TRBV2 and TRBJ1-6; D remains unclear. The CDR3 spans 15 residues. CDR1 is SNHLY and CDR2 is FYNNEI in the germline V gene. The V end lost 7 bases, the J end lost 0 bases, and 10 bases lay between the germline ends. The CDR3 coding sequence is TGTGCCAGCATGGGGAGGGCCTCCTATAATTCACCCCTCCACTTT. Translation gives CASMGRASYNSPLHF. Looking up the rest from reference TRBV2 and TRBJ1-6 gives the full variable domain: EPEVTQTPSHQVTQMGQEVILRCVPISNHLYFYWYRQILGQKVEFLVSFYNNEISEKSEIFDDQFSVERPDGSNFTLKIRSTKLEDSAMYFCASMGRASYNSPLHFGNGTRLTVT.

The V call is TRBV5-1, the J call TRBJ2-3; 11 nucleotides align to TRBD1. J lost 6 bases, V lost 0 bases, and 6 bases had no gene match. CDR3 length equals 16 residues. The germline gives CDR1 SGHRS, CDR2 YFSETQ. The CDR3 sequence is CASSLDGTGGSDTQYF. The CDR3 DNA reads TGCGCCAGCAGCTTGGACGGGACAGGGGGAAGCGATACGCAGTATTTT. The variable domain in full, completed from reference TRBV5-1 and TRBJ2-3, reads KAGVTQTPRYLIKTRGQQVTLSCSPISGHRSVSWYQQTPGQGLQFLFEYFSETQRNKGNFPGRFSGRQFSNSRSEMNVSTLELGDSALYLCASSLDGTGGSDTQYFGPGTRLTVL.

This clone was observed a single time. This CDR3 is also generated by other DNA sequences in the sample. The genes are TRBV27 and TRBJ2-7; 8 bases line up with TRBD1. This CDR3 has 14 residues. Germline V gives CDR1 MNHEY, CDR2 SMNVEV (reference sequence). V dropped 3 bases and J dropped 2; count of bases not matched to a gene: 3. CDR3 nucleotide sequence: TGTGCCAGCAGTTTCGGACAGGGTACCTACGAGCAGTACTTC. Its translation is CASSFGQGTYEQYF.

This rearrangement joins TRBV19 to TRBJ1-2; 10 bases match TRBD1. The V and J ends lost 5 bases and 4 bases, in that order; junction bases with no gene match: 4. Germline V lookup: CDR1 LNHDA, CDR2 SQIVND (reference sequence). The CDR3 has 14 residues. Here the CDR3 reads CASSPRQGAYGYTF. CDR3 coding DNA: TGTGCCAGTAGTCCCCGACAGGGGGCCTATGGCTACACCTTC.

This clone was counted a few times. The chain recombines TRBV7-9 with TRBJ2-7, with TRBD2 matching over 10 bases. This CDR3 is 18 amino acids long. The germline V gene encodes CDR1 SEHNR and CDR2 FQNEAQ (reference sequence). V was clipped by 3 bases and J by 4 bases; unmatched bases: 15. DNA of the CDR3: TGTGCCAGCAGCTTCCCTAGGGGGGCGGGACTAGCGATTTACGAGCAGTACTTC. Its translation is CASSFPRGAGLAIYEQYF.

The J gene is TRBJ2-5, the V gene TRBV6-6, with 7 bases matching TRBD1. TRBJ2-7 matches the DNA end more closely, so the J call is doubtful. Per the germline V gene, CDR1 is MNHNY and CDR2 is SVGAGI (reference sequence). CDR3 length equals 13 residues. The CDR3 reads CASSKGTDYEQYF. The CDR3 coding sequence is TGTGCCAGCAGTAAAGGGACAGACTACGAGCAGTACTTC.

The V call is TRBV28, the J call TRBJ2-5; D possibly corresponds to TRBD1 (5 bases). There are 14 residues in the CDR3. Germline assignment: CDR1 MDHEN and CDR2 SYDVKM. Trimming pared 3 bases from V and 6 bases from J, leaving 14 bases between. This chain's CDR3 is CASSFPAGRKTQYF. CDR3 nucleotides: TGTGCCAGCAGTTTCCCGGCAGGGCGGAAGACCCAGTACTTC.

The chain joins TRBV19 to TRBJ2-7, with 8 bases aligning to TRBD1. The CDR3 spans 15 residues. V shed 1 base and J 3 bases; nucleotides not matched to a gene: 5. Germline CDR1 LNHDA, CDR2 SQIVND (reference sequence). The CDR3 spells CASSIGQGIHYEQYF. Here the CDR3 DNA reads TGTGCCAGTAGTATAGGACAGGGGATACACTACGAGCAGTACTTC.

This clone was detected only a few times. The chain joins TRBV9 to TRBJ2-7, with TRBD1 identical over 8 bases. Germline-derived CDR1 and CDR2 are SGDLS and YYNGEE. The junction had 18 bases not matched to a gene; V was cut back by 4 bases and J by 6 bases. This CDR3 region has 17 residues. The CDR3 loop is CASSPGRATGDPFEQYF. DNA for the CDR3: TGTGCCAGCAGCCCGGGGCGGGCGACAGGGGATCCCTTCGAGCAGTACTTC.

The chain recombines TRBV6-5 with TRBJ1-1; 10 bases agree with TRBD1. V shed 6 bases, J shed 5 bases, and the junction held 9 bases outside the gene matches. The CDR3 covers 15 residues. CDR1 and CDR2 from the germline V gene are MNHEY and SVGAGI. The CDR3 protein is CASRPRQGAGTEAFF. For the CDR3, the DNA is TGTGCCAGCAGGCCCCGACAGGGGGCAGGGACTGAAGCTTTCTTT.

The gene calls are TRBV10-1 and TRBJ1-4; 7 bases agree with TRBD1. Germline-derived CDR1 and CDR2 are WNHNN and SYGVQD (reference sequence). The CDR3 has 17 amino acids. Losses at the gene ends were 3 bases for V and 4 bases for J; bases not matched to a gene: 11. The CDR3 region is CASSDKTGLEHNEKLFF. CDR3 DNA sequence: TGCGCCAGCAGTGATAAGACAGGGCTCGAGCATAATGAAAAACTGTTTTTT.

The chain couples TRBV7-2 to TRBJ1-4; a possible D gene is TRBD1 (5 bases). The CDR3 consists of 15 residues. Germline V gene data show CDR1 as SGHTA and CDR2 as FQGNSA. Trimming removed 1 base at V and 3 bases at J, with 9 bases between. This CDR3 reads CASSLGGHPNEKLFF. CDR3 DNA sequence: TGTGCCAGCAGCTTAGGTGGACACCCTAATGAAAAACTGTTTTTT.

The chain is built from TRBV19 and TRBJ1-3, with no clear D. V lost 3 bases and J 5 bases, leaving 5 bases between the germline ends. This CDR3 has 12 residues. Germline lookup yields CDR1 LNHDA and CDR2 SQIVND (reference sequence). In DNA, the CDR3 is TGTGCCAGTAGTATTGCGAGAAACACCATATATTTT. This codes for CASSIARNTIYF.

This chain links TRBV18 with TRBJ2-7, with TRBD2 matching over 9 bases. The V and J ends lost 0 bases and 4 bases, in that order; junction bases with no gene match: 7. From germline, CDR1 is KGHSH and CDR2 LQKENI. This CDR3 is built from 16 residues. Written as DNA, the CDR3 is TGTGCCAGCTCACCACCCCCGAATAGCGGGAGATACGAGCAGTACTTC. Its protein is CASSPPPNSGRYEQYF.

The rearrangement links TRBV29-1 to TRBJ2-2, with no clear D. Germline values: CDR1 SQVTM, CDR2 ANQGSEA. The ends were cut back, 7 bases at V and 5 bases at J, with 11 bases in the middle. CDR3 size: 12 residues. CDR3 region: CSAPARTGELFF. The CDR3 nucleotides read TGCAGCGCCCCGGCTAGGACCGGGGAGCTGTTTTTT.

The chain links TRBV30 to TRBJ2-5; possibly TRBD1 for D (6 bases). The DNA end is a closer match to TRBJ2-7, so the J assignment may be wrong. This CDR3 comprises 13 residues. CDR1 is GTSNPN, CDR2 SVGIG, per germline (reference sequence). CDR3 in amino acids: CAWAPWVGGEQYF. The CDR3, as DNA: TGTGCCTGGGCCCCCTGGGTAGGGGGCGAGCAGTACTTC.

The chain uses TRBV5-4 and TRBJ2-5; D is undetermined. The V end lost 0 bases, the J end lost 5 bases, and 8 bases lay between the germline ends. CDR3 length: 13 amino acids. The germline CDR1 and CDR2 sequences are SGHNT and YYREEE (reference sequence). The CDR3 is CASSLAPRETQYF. As DNA, the CDR3 is TGTGCCAGCAGCTTGGCCCCCAGGGAGACCCAGTACTTC.

This chain connects TRBV7-9 to TRBJ2-1; tentative D call: TRBD2 (6 bases). The CDR3 consists of 16 residues. Deletions cut 6 bases from V and 3 bases from J, with 18 bases between. The germline V gene encodes CDR1 SEHNR and CDR2 FQNEAQ (reference sequence). CDR3 region: CASRTPAGRGYNEQFF. The CDR3, as DNA: TGTGCCAGCAGAACTCCGGCGGGGAGAGGCTACAATGAGCAGTTCTTC.

The chain joins TRBV19 to TRBJ2-3, with D perhaps TRBD2 (5 bases). Germline CDR1 is LNHDA and CDR2 is SQIVND (reference sequence). The CDR3 is 16 amino acids. V dropped 5 bases and J dropped 3 bases, with 18 bases sitting between them. CDR3 bases: TGTGCCAGTAGTCGGGGTTTTGGCGTATTGACAGATACGCAGTATTTT. Protein product: CASSRGFGVLTDTQYF.

The rearrangement joins TRBV7-9 to TRBJ1-2; the D is unclear. The CDR3 extends over 16 amino acids. V lost 5 bases and J 1 base, leaving 17 bases between the germline ends. Germline CDR1 is SEHNR and CDR2 is FQNEAQ (reference sequence). In DNA, the CDR3 is TGTGCCAGCAGCACAGTCGGGAGAGGCGTTAACTATGGCTACACCTTC. Translating it yields CASSTVGRGVNYGYTF.

In regard to this clone: Other DNA sequences in this sample translate to the same CDR3. The chain links TRBV27 to TRBJ1-5; 10 positions agree with TRBD1. Germline V gives CDR1 MNHEY, CDR2 SMNVEV (reference sequence). The CDR3 length is 14 residues. Unmatched junction bases numbered 1, after V lost 4 bases and J lost 4 bases. CDR3 region: CASSSGQGNQPQHF. CDR3 in DNA: TGTGCCAGCAGTTCGGGACAGGGGAATCAGCCCCAGCATTTT.

The CDR3 loop reads CASSSSGRGEQFF. The CDR3 region has the DNA TGTGCCAGCAGCTCAAGCGGGAGGGGGGAGCAGTTCTTC. V and J are TRBV11-3 and TRBJ2-1, with TRBD2 matching 10 bases. Germline V gene sequence: CDR1 SGHNT, CDR2 YENEEA. This CDR3 spans 13 amino acids. The J segment lost 10 bases and the V segment lost 4 bases, leaving 4 bases of the junction unmatched.

V and J are TRBV27 and TRBJ2-7, with 7 bases lining up with TRBD1. This CDR3 region has 14 residues. With V trimmed by 5 bases and J by 3 bases, 7 bases remained unmatched. Germline V gene data show CDR1 as MNHEY and CDR2 as SMNVEV (reference sequence). The CDR3 spells CASSPLDRVYEQYF. CDR3 sequence (DNA): TGTGCCAGCAGTCCCCTTGACAGGGTCTACGAGCAGTACTTC.

The V gene is TRBV10-1, the J gene TRBJ2-1; 8 bases map to TRBD2. Per germline, CDR1 WNHNN and CDR2 SYGVQD (reference sequence). V shed 10 bases and J 3 bases; nucleotides not matched to a gene: 14. The CDR3 is 16 amino acids. DNA of the CDR3: TGCGCCATCAGGGCTACTAGCGGCGATTTCTACAATGAGCAGTTCTTC. Its protein product is CAIRATSGDFYNEQFF.

The gene calls are TRBV4-3 and TRBJ2-5; 9 bases fit TRBD1. This CDR3 is 15 amino acids long. V shed 0 bases, J shed 6 bases, and the junction held 5 bases outside the gene matches. The germline gives CDR1 LGHNA, CDR2 YSLEER. The CDR3 loop reads CASSQDLTGGQTQYF. CDR3 in DNA: TGCGCCAGCAGCCAAGATTTGACAGGGGGACAGACCCAGTACTTC.